These 4 T cell receptor beta chains share one sample of origin, sequenced in a study of T cells in tuberculosis. Cells were sorted from thawed PBMC rested overnight and stained with GMM-loaded CD1B tetramer, viability dye and anti-CD3. CD1B tetramers were loaded with Rhodococcus equi-derived C32 glucose monomycolate. Profiled with immunoSEQ multiplex PCR; TCRdb holds only in-frame clones, not every one. The sample carries roughly 60,000 clones, 81% recorded once. The sequencing sample was made of CD1b-GMM tetramer-negative cells sorted from PBMCs. These receptors all stem from an adult woman with latent tuberculosis.

The chain links TRBV5-1 to TRBJ2-4; D remains ambiguous. The CDR3 is 13 residues long. Germline-derived CDR1 and CDR2 are SGHRS and YFSETQ. Trimming took 0 bases from V and 4 from J, leaving 5 bases between them. The CDR3 loop reads CASSLGSKNIQYF. CDR3 DNA sequence: TGCGCCAGCAGCTTGGGTTCTAAAAACATTCAGTACTTC. The entire variable domain, with the rest obtained from reference TRBV5-1 and TRBJ2-4, is as follows: KAGVTQTPRYLIKTRGQQVTLSCSPISGHRSVSWYQQTPGQGLQFLFEYFSETQRNKGNFPGRFSGRQFSNSRSEMNVSTLELGDSALYLCASSLGSKNIQYFGAGTRLSVL.

The chain joins TRBV27 to TRBJ2-2; TRBD2 is a possible D gene (5 bases). The CDR3 spans 14 residues. V shed 8 bases and J shed 1 base, with 11 bases lying between them. Germline V lookup: CDR1 MNHEY, CDR2 SMNVEV (reference sequence). The CDR3 sequence is CASSAGGNTGELFF. DNA for the CDR3: TGTGCCAGCTCGGCGGGTGGGAACACCGGGGAGCTGTTTTTT.

The V call is TRBV30, the J call TRBJ2-1, with D perhaps TRBD2 (7 bases). V gave up 3 bases and J gave up 6 bases, with 15 bases separating them. Germline-derived CDR1 and CDR2 are GTSNPN and SVGIG (reference sequence). This CDR3 region has 14 residues. CDR3 sequence: CAWRGGAGANEQFF. DNA for the CDR3: TGTGCCTGGAGGGGAGGGGCAGGGGCCAATGAGCAGTTCTTC.

The chain has TRBV6-1 and TRBJ2-2, with D perhaps matching TRBD2 (5 bases). V lost 11 bases to trimming and J lost 0 bases, with 16 bases between them. Germline lookup yields CDR1 MNHNS and CDR2 SASEGT. The CDR3 totals 15 residues. The CDR3 region is CAASVGAANTGELFF. The CDR3 DNA is TGTGCCGCTTCGGTGGGAGCCGCGAACACCGGGGAGCTGTTTTTT.